This T cell receptor (beta chain) was documented in a study of cytomegalovirus exposure and HLA in healthy donors. PCR primers comprised 60 Vbeta and 13 Jbeta primers. In the original processing: In a later analysis, the count reached about 80 million unique TCR beta chains, with 10 million to 14 million shared. The data were produced by immunoSEQ multiplex PCR, yet TCRdb's version contains in-frame clones alone and is incomplete. That table furnishes V, J and clone size, whereas the DNA furnished D and trimming. Of nearly 110,000 clones listed, roughly 76% are singletons. This CDR3 region has 14 residues. V lost 0 bases and J 6 bases, leaving 11 bases between the germline ends. Germline CDR1 reads MNHEY; CDR2 reads SVGAGI.

Sequencing was carried out using PBMCs. The TCR comes from a woman between 45 and 60 years old in good health and CMV-seropositive. The chain uses TRBV6-5 and TRBJ1-2, with D perhaps matching TRBD1 (5 bases). The CDR3, as DNA: TGTGCCAGCAGTTACTCGGGGACTTTCGATGGCTACACCTTC. Amino acid sequence: CASSYSGTFDGYTF.